Listed below are T cell receptor beta chains from one sample, sequenced in a study of cytomegalovirus exposure and HLA in healthy donors. The protocol was immunoSEQ multiplex PCR, while the TCRdb copy is restricted to in-frame clones and leaves out a portion. The sample lists about 82,000 clones, 93% occurring once. Sequencing was done on a sample of PBMCs. These receptors originate from a man younger than 35 in good health and CMV-seronegative. Each CDR3 is given with its conserved first and last residue. A D gene is named only where the DNA matches it firmly. Rows give clone size only sometimes, using once, few, many, or a class for an expanded clone.

D,size,V,J,CDR3,DNA
TRBD1,once,TRBV6-1,TRBJ2-7,CASSGTFRDRNYEQYF,TGTGCCAGCAGTGGCACCTTCCGGGACAGGAACTACGAGCAGTACTTC
.,.,TRBV30,TRBJ1-2,CAWRATVYGYTF,TGTGCCTGGAGGGCGACAGTCTATGGCTACACCTTC
.,.,TRBV4-2,TRBJ2-3,CASSLGGGSSDTQYF,TGTGCCAGCAGCTTAGGGGGAGGGAGCTCAGATACGCAGTATTTT
.,once,TRBV5-5,TRBJ1-2,CASSLALTGSQGSYTF,TGTGCCAGCAGCTTGGCCCTAACAGGGAGTCAAGGGAGCTACACCTTC
.,.,TRBV28,TRBJ1-4,CASSTGPTNEKLFF,TGTGCCAGCAGTACAGGGCCAACTAATGAAAAACTGTTTTTT
TRBD1,.,TRBV28,TRBJ1-2,CASSYPAGQDGYGYTF,TGTGCCAGCAGCTACCCCGCTGGACAGGACGGCTATGGCTACACCTTC
.,.,TRBV30,TRBJ2-1,CACNRDSLYNEQFF,TGTGCCTGCAACCGGGACTCCCTCTACAATGAGCAGTTCTTC
.,.,TRBV6-5,TRBJ2-7,CASSYAEGWTYEQYF,TGTGCCAGCAGTTACGCGGAGGGTTGGACCTACGAGCAGTACTTC
TRBD1,.,TRBV25-1,TRBJ1-1,CASSETGAFAEAFF,TGTGCCAGCAGTGAGACAGGGGCTTTTGCTGAAGCTTTCTTT
TRBD2,.,TRBV7-8,TRBJ2-2,CASSPGGNTGELFF,TGTGCCAGCAGCCCGGGGGGAAACACCGGGGAGCTGTTTTTT
.,once,TRBV9,TRBJ2-7,CASSSTPERVEQYF,TGTGCCAGCAGCTCCACACCAGAGCGGGTTGAGCAGTACTTC
.,.,TRBV21-1,TRBJ2-3,CASSNKGQGSGTQYF,TGTGCCAGCAGCAATAAGGGACAGGGTTCGGGTACGCAGTATTTT
.,.,TRBV5-6,TRBJ2-2,CASSLVASNTGELFF,TGTGCCAGCAGCTTGGTGGCTTCGAACACCGGGGAGCTGTTTTTT
.,.,TRBV29-1,TRBJ1-3,CSVGISAYSGNTIYF,TGCAGCGTCGGGATTTCGGCGTACTCTGGAAACACCATATATTTT
TRBD2,once,TRBV27,TRBJ2-2,CASRQTSEGGGELFF,TGTGCCAGCAGGCAGACTAGCGAGGGTGGCGGGGAGCTGTTTTTT
.,.,TRBV4-2,TRBJ2-3,CASSYAGASQLTDTQYF,TGTGCCAGCAGCTACGCCGGTGCGAGCCAACTCACAGATACGCAGTATTTT
TRBD1,.,TRBV5-1,TRBJ1-1,CASSSSLGQGSTEAFF,TGCGCCAGCAGCTCCAGTCTCGGACAGGGGAGCACTGAAGCTTTCTTT